This passage covers 30 T cell receptor beta chains from one sample sequenced in a study of shared clonotypes between healthy human individuals. Sequenced by immunoSEQ multiplex PCR; TCRdb stores in-frame clones only, minus some. The table shows some 2.4 million clones, with 93% occurring only once. The sample was naive CD4+ T cells from PBMCs. The sample's subset: CD45RA+ positively selected. The receptors stem from a man between 18 and 29 years old in good health. Some clones in this sample may be carry-over from other donors' samples.

Notes on this clone: The same CDR3 is also encoded by other DNA sequences in this sample. The CDR3 nucleotides read TGTGCCAGCAGCTTAACGGGTAGCAATCAGCCCCAGCATTTT. This sequence encodes CASSLTGSNQPQHF. The rearrangement links TRBV5-6 to TRBJ1-5; D unresolved. V was pared by 2 bases and J by 0 bases, with 6 bases between. This CDR3 has 14 residues. CDR1 is SGHDT and CDR2 is YYEEEE in the germline V gene.

The chain combines TRBV5-1 with TRBJ2-1; D is perhaps TRBD2 (5 bases). The CDR3 has 14 amino acids. Germline CDR1 is SGHRS and CDR2 is YFSETQ. V lost 4 bases and J lost 4, with 12 bases in between. The CDR3 DNA follows: TGCGCCAGCAGCCCCACCGGCGGGTACAATGAGCAGTTCTTC. It codes for CASSPTGGYNEQFF.

This rearrangement joins TRBV7-9 to TRBJ1-1; D ambiguous. This CDR3 has 13 residues. Trimming pared 5 bases from V and 8 bases from J, leaving 15 bases between. Germline V gene data show CDR1 as SEHNR and CDR2 as FQNEAQ (reference sequence). CDR3 region: CASSLSYTVEAFF. For the CDR3, the DNA is TGTGCCAGCAGCCTAAGTTATACTGTCGAAGCTTTCTTT.

The gene calls are TRBV6-1 and TRBJ2-7, with 9 nucleotides matching TRBD2. CDR3 length equals 14 residues. Per the germline V gene, CDR1 is MNHNS and CDR2 is SASEGT. Losses at the gene ends were 8 bases for V and 1 base for J; bases not matched to a gene: 6. The CDR3 nucleotides read TGTGCCAGCGGGGGGCGGGAGGGTTCCTACGAGCAGTACTTC. The encoded protein is CASGGREGSYEQYF.

V and J are TRBV27 and TRBJ2-7; 7 bases are shared with TRBD1. The CDR3 consists of 16 residues. Germline V gene sequence: CDR1 MNHEY, CDR2 SMNVEV (reference sequence). J lost 7 bases, V lost 5 bases, and 17 bases had no gene match. The CDR3 DNA reads TGTGCCAGCAGTCACCGGACGACAGGGCCCTACGAGGAGCAGTACTTC. Protein product: CASSHRTTGPYEEQYF.

This sequence joins TRBV29-1 and TRBJ1-1, with no clear D. The CDR3 is 11 residues long. The germline V gene encodes CDR1 SQVTM and CDR2 ANQGSEA. Trimming cost V 8 bases and J 5 bases, with 12 bases left between them. CDR3 sequence reads: CSPTVGTEAFF. DNA for the CDR3: TGCAGCCCCACCGTAGGAACTGAAGCTTTCTTT.

The J gene is TRBJ2-7, the V gene TRBV2; D uncertain. Trimming shortened V by 1 base and J by 6 bases, and 13 bases separated the two germline ends. This CDR3 is built from 14 residues. Germline V lookup: CDR1 SNHLY, CDR2 FYNNEI. CDR3 residues: CASSEVVSDSEQYF. The CDR3 coding sequence is TGTGCCAGCAGTGAAGTCGTTTCAGATTCCGAGCAGTACTTC.

V usage is TRBV4-2 and J usage is TRBJ2-1; 10 bases line up with TRBD2. CDR3 length equals 16 residues. The ends lost 3 bases at V and 6 bases at J; junction bases unmatched: 8. The germline gives CDR1 LGHNA, CDR2 YNFKEQ. The CDR3 nucleotides are TGTGCCAGCAGCCAGGCCCTAGCGGGAGATCCCAATGAGCAGTTCTTC. It specifies CASSQALAGDPNEQFF.

J is TRBJ2-5 and V is TRBV6-6; the D is unclear. The CDR3 sequence is 16 residues long. Germline CDR1 and CDR2: MNHNY and SVGAGI (reference sequence). The V gene lost 10 bases and the J gene lost 2 bases, with 23 bases spanning the gap. CDR3 bases: TGTGCCACCACTACCCCCCTCGGGCGGCTACAAGAGACCCAGTACTTC. It is translated as CATTTPLGRLQETQYF.

The chain uses TRBV27 and TRBJ1-1, with a possible D match to TRBD1 (6 bases). The germline V and J ends were trimmed by 5 bases and 3 bases, with 19 bases remaining between them. The germline V gene encodes CDR1 MNHEY and CDR2 SMNVEV (reference sequence). The CDR3 contains 16 residues. The CDR3: CASSTRWGAGDTEAFF. The CDR3 DNA is TGTGCCAGCAGTACGAGGTGGGGGGCGGGGGACACTGAAGCTTTCTTT.

The chain has TRBV29-1 and TRBJ2-7, with D unresolved. Deletions cut 6 bases from V and 3 bases from J, with 21 bases between. The germline CDR1 and CDR2 sequences are SQVTM and ANQGSEA. This CDR3 contains 15 residues. CDR3 in amino acids: CSVRPGPSILYEQYF. CDR3 nucleotide sequence: TGCAGCGTCCGTCCTGGGCCCAGTATACTCTACGAGCAGTACTTC.

This clone was found a few times. The DNA of the CDR3 is TGTGCCAGCAGGAATACAGGGGATCGTCAGCCCCAGCATTTT. Translation gives CASRNTGDRQPQHF. The chain recombines TRBV28 with TRBJ1-5; 7 bases agree with TRBD1. The CDR3 is 14 amino acids. With V trimmed by 6 bases and J by 6 bases, 8 bases remained unmatched. Germline lookup yields CDR1 MDHEN and CDR2 SYDVKM. The full variable domain, its missing parts supplied by reference TRBV28 and TRBJ1-5, is DVKVTQSSRYLVKRTGEKVFLECVQDMDHENMFWYRQDPGLGLRLIYFSYDVKMKEKGDIPEGYSVSREKKERFSLILESASTNQTSMYLCASRNTGDRQPQHFGDGTRLSIL.

Worth noting for this clone: Other DNA sequences in this specimen translate into the identical CDR3. CDR3 amino acids: CASSQERGNQPQHF. The CDR3 bases are TGCGCCAGCAGCCAAGAACGGGGGAATCAGCCCCAGCATTTT. The V gene is TRBV4-3, the J gene TRBJ1-5; D might be TRBD1 (5 bases). The CDR3 has 14 amino acids. Trimming removed 0 bases from V and 4 bases from J, with 7 bases in between. Germline V CDR1 and CDR2: LGHNA, YSLEER.

V and J are TRBV28 and TRBJ2-7; D unclear. The V gene's germline CDR1 is MDHEN and CDR2 SYDVKM. V lost 1 base and J lost 5, with 15 bases in between. CDR3 size: 15 residues. The CDR3 coding sequence is TGTGCCAGCAGTTTATCCGCTCCCTCGAGCGACGAGCAGTACTTC. This gives the protein CASSLSAPSSDEQYF.

The chain combines TRBV6-4 with TRBJ2-1; tentatively, D is TRBD1 or TRBD2 (5 bases each). Germline V gene lookup returns CDR1 MRHNA and CDR2 SNTAGT. V lost 0 bases to trimming and J lost 6 bases, with 15 bases between them. CDR3 size: 16 residues. CDR3 DNA sequence: TGTGCCAGCAGTGACTCATACTGGGGGAGACCCAATGAGCAGTTCTTC. Amino acid sequence: CASSDSYWGRPNEQFF.

V and J are TRBV2 and TRBJ1-5; 7 bases are shared with TRBD1. Unmatched junction bases numbered 12, after V lost 6 bases and J lost 1 base. The CDR3 loop spans 17 amino acids. The germline CDR1 and CDR2 sequences are SNHLY and FYNNEI. CDR3 nucleotide sequence: TGTGCCAGCAGACGTGCGCCGACAGGGAACAGCAATCAGCCCCAGCATTTT. Protein: CASRRAPTGNSNQPQHF.

This clone was seen a single time. The V gene is TRBV5-4, the J gene TRBJ1-4, with D unresolved. The CDR3 runs to 15 residues. From germline, CDR1 is SGHNT and CDR2 YYREEE (reference sequence). The V end was cut by 1 base, the J end by 3 bases, with 10 bases between. As DNA, the CDR3 is TGTGCCAGCAGCTTGACTGGTGGGCCTAATGAAAAACTGTTTTTT. Protein: CASSLTGGPNEKLFF. Full variable domain (outside the CDR3, taken from reference TRBV5-4 and TRBJ1-4): ETGVTQSPTHLIKTRGQQVTLRCSSQSGHNTVSWYQQALGQGPQFIFQYYREEENGRGNFPPRFSGLQFPNYSSELNVNALELDDSALYLCASSLTGGPNEKLFFGSGTQLSVL.

This chain links TRBV5-4 with TRBJ2-1, with TRBD2 identical over 8 bases. Germline V gene data show CDR1 as SGHNT and CDR2 as YYREEE (reference sequence). The CDR3 covers 15 residues. The V gene end was trimmed by 1 base and the J gene end by 7 bases; junction bases not matched to a gene: 7. This chain's CDR3 is CASSLPSGRDNEQFF. DNA for the CDR3: TGTGCCAGCAGCTTGCCCAGCGGGAGAGATAATGAGCAGTTCTTC.

The chain couples TRBV6-6 to TRBJ2-1; 8 nucleotides line up with TRBD2. Unmatched junction bases numbered 5, after V lost 7 bases and J lost 0 bases. The length of the CDR3 is 15 residues. Germline V gene sequence: CDR1 MNHNY, CDR2 SVGAGI (reference sequence). In DNA form, the CDR3 reads TGTGCCAGCATCCGGGAGGGCCTCTCCTACAATGAGCAGTTCTTC. It codes for CASIREGLSYNEQFF.

The genes are TRBV5-4 and TRBJ2-3; the D is unclear. The V gene's germline CDR1 is SGHNT and CDR2 YYREEE (reference sequence). The V gene lost 4 bases and the J gene lost 0 bases, with 15 bases spanning the gap. The CDR3 runs 16 residues. DNA for the CDR3: TGTGCCAGCAGCCAGGACCATTCTATTAGCACAGATACGCAGTATTTT. The encoded protein is CASSQDHSISTDTQYF. Supplemented by reference TRBV5-4 and TRBJ2-3, the full variable domain reads ETGVTQSPTHLIKTRGQQVTLRCSSQSGHNTVSWYQQALGQGPQFIFQYYREEENGRGNFPPRFSGLQFPNYSSELNVNALELDDSALYLCASSQDHSISTDTQYFGPGTRLTVL.

This chain connects TRBV5-8 to TRBJ1-2; no clear D gene. Germline V gene sequence: CDR1 SGHTS, CDR2 YDEGEE. The length of the CDR3 is 12 residues. V shed 0 bases and J shed 8 bases, with 8 bases lying between them. The CDR3 loop is CASSLDIRGYTF. The CDR3 region has the DNA TGTGCCAGCAGCTTGGACATCCGAGGCTACACCTTC.

The V and J genes are TRBV19 and TRBJ1-5; a possible D gene is TRBD1 (5 bases). CDR3 size: 13 residues. Germline CDR1 is LNHDA and CDR2 is SQIVND (reference sequence). Trimming left V 8 bases short and J 6 bases short, with 14 bases between. Here the CDR3 DNA reads TGTGCCAGTTGGATGGGGGGTCCTCAGCCCCAGCATTTT. It codes for CASWMGGPQPQHF.

V and J are TRBV4-2 and TRBJ1-1, with D unclear. Between the trimmed V and J ends, which lost 1 base and 1 base, there was a span of 16 bases. The germline CDR1 and CDR2 sequences are LGHNA and YNFKEQ. The CDR3 totals 17 residues. CDR3 DNA sequence: TGTGCCAGCAGCCAAGGATGGGGAGGCAGCGAGAACACTGAAGCTTTCTTT. Its protein is CASSQGWGGSENTEAFF.

The gene calls are TRBV7-3 and TRBJ2-3; TRBD2 matches 7 bases. Germline CDR1 SGHTA, CDR2 FQGTGA. Germline trimming cut 6 bases from V and 1 base from J; bases unmatched to any gene: 7. The CDR3 loop spans 15 amino acids. The DNA for the CDR3 is TGTGCCAGCAGTCAACGCAGCGGGGGCACAGATACGCAGTATTTT. This codes for CASSQRSGGTDTQYF.

For this clone: Other DNA sequences from this sample encode an identical CDR3 as well. V and J are TRBV27 and TRBJ1-2; possibly TRBD1 for D (6 bases). This CDR3 spans 13 amino acids. V was shortened by 1 base and J by 7 bases, with 10 bases between the two germline ends. Per germline, CDR1 MNHEY and CDR2 SMNVEV (reference sequence). The chain's CDR3 is CASSLLQGSGYTF. The CDR3, as DNA: TGTGCCAGCAGTTTATTGCAGGGGAGTGGCTACACCTTC.

This chain links TRBV4-1 with TRBJ2-1; TRBD2 aligns across 7 bases. V was pared by 1 base and J by 4 bases, with 4 bases of the junction left unmatched. The CDR3 runs to 15 residues. In germline, CDR1 is MGHRA, CDR2 YSYEKL. This CDR3 is CASSQVGLGYNEQFF. The DNA for the CDR3 is TGCGCCAGCAGCCAAGTCGGACTAGGATACAATGAGCAGTTCTTC.

The chain employs TRBV11-2 and TRBJ1-1; D not certain. The V end lost 1 base, the J end lost 4 bases, and 19 bases lay between the germline ends. The CDR3 is 17 residues long. Germline lookup yields CDR1 SGHAT and CDR2 FQNNGV. The CDR3 region has the DNA TGTGCCAGCAGCTTAGGGCGTATGGGTACTTTTTCCACTGAAGCTTTCTTT. It specifies CASSLGRMGTFSTEAFF.

This clone was seen a handful of times. The V call is TRBV7-2, the J call TRBJ1-1, with D uncertain. Trimming took 3 bases from V and 0 from J, leaving 2 bases between them. The CDR3 runs 12 residues. CDR1 SGHTA and CDR2 FQGNSA come from the germline V gene. CDR3 residues: CASSFMNTEAFF. The CDR3 DNA follows: TGTGCCAGCAGCTTCATGAACACTGAAGCTTTCTTT.

In nucleotides, the CDR3 is TGTGCCAGTAGTAGTCTTGGGCAGGCTGATCAGCCCCAGCATTTT. This sequence encodes CASSSLGQADQPQHF. V and J are TRBV19 and TRBJ1-5; no clear D gene. CDR3 length: 15 residues. V was clipped by 4 bases and J by 5 bases, with 15 bases between them. Germline V CDR1 and CDR2: LNHDA, SQIVND (reference sequence).

This sequence joins TRBV28 and TRBJ2-7; the D gene is possibly TRBD1 (5 bases). V shed 5 bases and J shed 6 bases, with 11 bases lying between them. Looked up from germline, CDR1 is MDHEN and CDR2 is SYDVKM. This CDR3 spans 12 amino acids. The CDR3 sequence is CASSPSQGEQYF. CDR3 nucleotide sequence: TGTGCCAGCAGTCCCTCGCAGGGCGAGCAGTACTTC. Supplemented by reference TRBV28 and TRBJ2-7, the full variable domain reads DVKVTQSSRYLVKRTGEKVFLECVQDMDHENMFWYRQDPGLGLRLIYFSYDVKMKEKGDIPEGYSVSREKKERFSLILESASTNQTSMYLCASSPSQGEQYFGPGTRLTVT.